The T cell receptor (beta chain) under discussion was sequenced for a study of T cells in Graves' hyperthyroidism and ophthalmopathy. The germline gives CDR1 ENHRY, CDR2 SYGVKD. This CDR3 is 14 amino acids long. About this clonotype: Its antigen remains unknown. The junction departs from the called germline gene at one end, perhaps through a read error.

Researchers took RNA transcripts and amplified the TCR beta CDR3 regions from them. TCR CDR3 underwent first-round RT-PCR with the HTBI primer set. TCRdb reprocessed the multiplex PCR reads via MiXCR and lists one record per CDR3 protein. The data contain about 540,000 distinct CDR3 sequences, about 45% of them singletons. Findings and limits, study-wide: Among clonotypes expanded in thyroid above 0.001, most were also found in blood.

This sequence was found in a woman aged 18-29 years with Graves' hyperthyroidism. The chain combines TRBV10-3 with TRBJ1-2; D is unresolved. Material: peripheral blood or thyroid tissue (not recorded which). DNA for the CDR3: TGTGCCAGCAGTTACTCGCTTGATAACTATGGCTACACCTTC. The encoded protein is CASSYSLDNYGYTF.